This TCR beta chain is from a study of T cells in Graves' hyperthyroidism and ophthalmopathy. Study conclusions and caveats: Researchers found most expanded thyroid clonotypes above 0.001 in blood as well.

CDR1 and CDR2 from the germline V gene are MNHEY and SMNVEV (reference sequence). There are 15 residues in the CDR3. Trimming left V 3 bases short and J 0 bases short, with 6 bases between. The TCR beta CDR3 regions underwent amplification using RNA transcripts as the source. HTBI primers were employed in a first-round RT-PCR of the TCR CDR3. TCRdb analysed the multiplex PCR reads with MiXCR anew, one entry per CDR3 protein. The sample lists some 720,000 distinct CDR3 sequences, less than 20% occurring once. This clonotype was observed a few times. Its antigen remains unknown. The sample comprised blood. The origin of this receptor is a young man with Graves' hyperthyroidism. The chain is built from TRBV27 and TRBJ2-6; D call uncertain. The CDR3 region is CASSLDRSGANVLTF. DNA for the CDR3: TGTGCCAGCAGTTTGGACCGCTCTGGGGCCAACGTCCTGACTTTC. The complete variable domain, with remaining parts taken from reference TRBV27 and TRBJ2-6, reads EAQVTQNPRYLITVTGKKLTVTCSQNMNHEYMSWYRQDPGLGLRQIYYSMNVEVTDKGDVPEGYKVSRKEKRNFPLILESPSPNQTSLYFCASSLDRSGANVLTFGAGSRLTVL.